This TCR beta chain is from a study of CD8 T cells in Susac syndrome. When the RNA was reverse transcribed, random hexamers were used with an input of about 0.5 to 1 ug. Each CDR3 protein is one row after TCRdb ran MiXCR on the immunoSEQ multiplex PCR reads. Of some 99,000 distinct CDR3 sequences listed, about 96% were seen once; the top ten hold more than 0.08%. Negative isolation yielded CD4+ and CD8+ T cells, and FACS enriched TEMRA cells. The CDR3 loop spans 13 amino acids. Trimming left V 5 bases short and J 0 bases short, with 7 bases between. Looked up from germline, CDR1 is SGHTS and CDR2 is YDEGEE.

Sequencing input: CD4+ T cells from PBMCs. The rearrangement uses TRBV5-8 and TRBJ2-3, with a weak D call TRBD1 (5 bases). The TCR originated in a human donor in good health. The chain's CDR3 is CASRDSSTDTQYF. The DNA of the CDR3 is TGTGCCAGCAGAGACAGCAGCACAGATACGCAGTATTTT.